The 20 T cell receptor beta chains reported below all come from one sample, sequenced in a study of blood T cells in healthy people across ages (dated by TCRdb to the mid-2010s). Library method: 5' RACE. Instrument used: Illumina HiSeq 2500. The second PCR ran for about 6 to 11 cycles and used a J-beta primer mix along with a sample-barcoded 5' primer. In-frame beta chains were kept once TCRdb had trimmed the public reads at Q25 with fastp and called clones with MiXCR. Rows matching on CDR3 protein sequence are summarized as one entry with the most common DNA and genes. A total of some 730,000 distinct CDR3 sequences appear in this sample, roughly 20% of them only once. The ten largest clones capture 22% of the sample. Sequences were obtained from blood. The receptors shown here come from an older man in good health.

This clonotype has only a few counts. The junction departs from the called germline gene at one end, perhaps through a read error. The chain carries TRBV3-1 and TRBJ1-2; D might be TRBD1 (5 bases). The CDR3 spans 12 residues. Per germline, CDR1 LGHDT and CDR2 YNNKEL (reference sequence). CDR3 loop: CASSQYQGAHLF. DNA of the CDR3: TGTGCCAGCAGCCAATATCAAGGGGCACACCTCTTC.

This chain connects TRBV20-1 to TRBJ1-3; the D gene is possibly TRBD1 (5 bases). Trimming left V 0 bases short and J 10 bases short, with 10 bases between. Germline V CDR1 and CDR2: DFQATT, SNEGSKA (reference sequence). This CDR3 contains 12 residues. CDR3 DNA: TGCAGTGCTAGAGATCTAGGGGTTACCATATATTTT. Protein product: CSARDLGVTIYF.

The chain joins TRBV28 to TRBJ2-7; tentative D call: TRBD1 (5 bases). Trimming removed 5 bases at V and 0 bases at J, with 14 bases between. There are 15 residues in the CDR3. The germline CDR1 and CDR2 sequences are MDHEN and SYDVKM. CDR3 DNA: TGTGCCAGCAGTACCAGACAGTCCAGCTCCTACGAGCAGTACGTC. Translating it yields CASSTRQSSSYEQYV.

The J gene is TRBJ2-7, the V gene TRBV19; 7 bases are shared with TRBD1. This CDR3 has 16 residues. V lost 6 bases, J lost 2 bases, and 13 bases stayed unmatched. The germline CDR1 and CDR2 sequences are LNHDA and SQIVND (reference sequence). Here the CDR3 reads CASRNRITGTAYEQYF. DNA of the CDR3: TGTGCCAGTAGAAACCGAATCACCGGGACAGCCTACGAGCAGTACTTC.

V is TRBV6-6 and J is TRBJ2-5; D is undetermined. The J call is in doubt because the DNA end fits TRBJ2-7 better. Germline CDR1 and CDR2: MNHNY and SVGAGI (reference sequence). The CDR3 has 12 amino acids. The CDR3 coding sequence is TGTGCCAGCAGTTACTCACAGTACGAGCAGTACTTC. Translated: CASSYSQYEQYF.

This clonotype has ten or more counts. The V gene is TRBV29-1, the J gene TRBJ2-3; TRBD2 matches 11 bases. The CDR3 covers 15 residues. Germline-derived CDR1 and CDR2 are SQVTM and ANQGSEA. V trimming: 3 bases; J trimming: 5 bases; junction bases outside the gene matches: 7. This CDR3 reads CSVDWVAGGGDTQYF. The CDR3 region has the DNA TGCAGCGTTGATTGGGTAGCGGGAGGGGGAGATACGCAGTATTTT.

This clonotype appeared a few times. The chain joins TRBV3-1 to TRBJ1-1, with 7 bases matching TRBD1. Germline values: CDR1 LGHDT, CDR2 YNNKEL (reference sequence). The CDR3 covers 14 residues. J gave up 6 bases and V 1 base, and 5 bases lay outside the gene matches. The CDR3 region is CASSQGQGGSEAFF. CDR3 coding DNA: TGTGCCAGCAGCCAAGGTCAGGGGGGTTCTGAAGCTTTCTTT.

V and J are TRBV7-8 and TRBJ2-5; the D gene is possibly TRBD2 (6 bases). The ends were cut back, 1 base at V and 3 bases at J, with 12 bases in the middle. The germline CDR1 and CDR2 sequences are SGHVS and FQNEAQ. The CDR3 extends over 15 amino acids. This CDR3 is CASSLVRGLKETQYF. The CDR3 DNA reads as TGTGCCAGCAGCTTAGTTAGGGGACTTAAAGAGACCCAGTACTTC.

The sample holds a few counts of this clonotype. V is TRBV7-2 and J is TRBJ1-5, with D perhaps matching TRBD1 (5 bases). The V end lost 5 bases, the J end lost 7 bases, and 21 bases lay between the germline ends. The germline V gene encodes CDR1 SGHTA and CDR2 FQGNSA. This CDR3 has 16 residues. CDR3 residues: CASSLRVDFGGQPQHF. CDR3 bases: TGTGCCAGCAGCCTTAGGGTTGATTTTGGGGGACAGCCCCAGCATTTT.

This rearrangement joins TRBV4-2 to TRBJ2-3; 9 bases match TRBD2. Germline assignment: CDR1 LGHNA and CDR2 YNFKEQ. The CDR3 length is 16 residues. With 3 bases clipped from V and 2 bases from J, the junction kept 6 bases outside the gene matches. The CDR3 bases are TGTGCCAGCAGCCATGGGACTAGCCATATCACAGATACGCAGTATTTT. It encodes CASSHGTSHITDTQYF.

CDR3 amino acids: CATSRDRSADTQYF. In DNA, the CDR3 is TGTGCCACCAGCAGAGATCGGAGCGCAGATACGCAGTATTTT. This chain links TRBV15 with TRBJ2-3; D remains unclear. Germline values: CDR1 LNHNV, CDR2 YYDKDF (reference sequence). The CDR3 spans 14 residues. V was clipped by 0 bases and J by 4 bases, with 8 bases between them.

This clonotype was observed many times. J is TRBJ1-2 and V is TRBV5-1, with no clear D. The V gene lost 0 bases and the J gene lost 0 bases, with 6 bases spanning the gap. The CDR3 covers 14 residues. Germline CDR1 SGHRS, CDR2 YFSETQ. The CDR3 sequence: CASSLAPSNYGYTF. The CDR3, as DNA: TGCGCCAGCAGCTTGGCCCCGTCTAACTATGGCTACACCTTC.

This rearrangement joins TRBV7-8 to TRBJ1-5; no definite D call. The CDR3 extends over 17 amino acids. Germline values: CDR1 SGHVS, CDR2 FQNEAQ. V shed 0 bases and J shed 0 bases, with 12 bases lying between them. CDR3 DNA sequence: TGTGCCAGCAGCTTAGCCGTAGCCAGCTATAGCAATCAGCCCCAGCATTTT. Translation gives CASSLAVASYSNQPQHF.

The table lists this clonotype with a few counts. At one end, the junction sequence differs from germline, possibly due to a read error. This chain links TRBV28 with TRBJ1-1, with 9 bases aligning to TRBD1. Germline CDR1 reads MDHEN; CDR2 reads SYDVKM. The CDR3 covers 15 residues. The CDR3 spells CTSSYAGTGYTEAFF. DNA of the CDR3: TGTACCAGCAGTTACGCCGGGACAGGGTACACTGAAGCTTTCTTT.

This clonotype was picked up many times. The rearrangement joins TRBV20-1 to TRBJ2-1, with 9 bases aligning to TRBD2. The CDR3 covers 16 residues. CDR1 is DFQATT, CDR2 SNEGSKA, per germline (reference sequence). Trimming at V came to 6 bases and at J to 6 bases, leaving 15 bases not matched to a gene. DNA of the CDR3: TGCAGTGCCGCCCGCGGGGGGGCCATTAGGAGCAATGAGCAGTTCTTC. Its translation is CSAARGGAIRSNEQFF.

This chain joins TRBV7-2 and TRBJ2-2, with D perhaps matching TRBD2 (5 bases). Germline assignment: CDR1 SGHTA and CDR2 FQGNSA. CDR3 size: 14 residues. Trimming cost V 5 bases and J 6 bases, with 13 bases left between them. The CDR3 here is CASSRPSGSGELFF. CDR3 bases: TGTGCCAGCAGCCGACCCAGCGGTTCCGGGGAGCTGTTTTTT.

The genes are TRBV27 and TRBJ1-2; perhaps TRBD1 as D (5 bases). V dropped 6 bases and J dropped 8 bases, with 19 bases sitting between them. The CDR3 is 14 amino acids. Germline CDR1 and CDR2: MNHEY and SMNVEV (reference sequence). The CDR3 sequence is CASSLIMGGPGYTF. The CDR3 bases are TGTGCCAGCAGCCTAATAATGGGGGGTCCCGGCTACACCTTC.

As regards this clonotype: In this CDR3 the conserved last residue, phenylalanine or tryptophan, is missing, so a read error is likely. Because the CDR3's place on the DNA is in doubt, the DNA is left out and the CDR3 is given as listed by TCRdb. V usage is TRBV10-3 and J usage is TRBJ2-5. The germline gives CDR1 ENHRY, CDR2 SYGVKD. Including both end residues, the CDR3 is 13 amino acids long. The CDR3 sequence is CAISEQNNNEHFL.

This clonotype has a handful of counts. V and J are TRBV28 and TRBJ1-6; TRBD1 agrees at 8 bases. Trimming removed 6 bases from V and 0 bases from J; junction bases left unmatched: 4. The CDR3 length is 16 residues. CDR1 and CDR2 (germline): MDHEN, SYDVKM. The CDR3 here is CASRSGGGSYNSPLHF. CDR3 nucleotide sequence: TGTGCCAGCAGATCAGGGGGCGGCTCCTATAATTCACCCCTCCACTTT.

This clonotype was recorded at least ten times. One junction end disagrees with the germline gene, perhaps due to a read error. This chain links TRBV12-3 or TRBV12-4 with TRBJ2-7; D gene ambiguous. The CDR3 extends over 12 amino acids. The CDR3, as DNA: TGCGCCAGCAGCTTTTCTGGGGATGAGCAGTACTTC. Translation: CASSFSGDEQYF.